Each of the 25 T cell receptor beta chains below was sequenced from the same sample in a study of long-term antiretroviral therapy in people with HIV. With survey level as its setting, the immunoSEQ assay was v3.0. Sequencing used immunoSEQ multiplex PCR; TCRdb keeps in-frame clones, though not all of them. The profile shows about 16,000 clones, 90% to 95% of them singletons. The sequenced sample was unsorted PBMCs, obtained around 10 years after starting antiretroviral therapy. The receptors derive from a man aged 25-45 years with HIV.

This sequence joins TRBV6-5 and TRBJ2-2; D is unresolved. This CDR3 is built from 14 residues. CDR1 is MNHEY and CDR2 is SVGAGI in the germline V gene. With 0 bases removed from V and 6 bases from J, the gap between germline ends came to 8 bases. Written as DNA, the CDR3 is TGTGCCAGCAGTTACTCGATCTACGCCGGGGAGCTGTTTTTT. Its translation: CASSYSIYAGELFF.

The chain uses TRBV19 and TRBJ2-7; 8 bases fit TRBD1. The CDR3 loop spans 14 amino acids. Germline V gene lookup returns CDR1 LNHDA and CDR2 SQIVND (reference sequence). V trimming: 4 bases; J trimming: 3 bases; junction bases outside the gene matches: 5. CDR3: CASSSGGQGYEQYV. CDR3 nucleotide sequence: TGTGCCAGTAGTAGCGGAGGACAGGGCTACGAGCAGTACGTC.

This chain connects TRBV7-9 to TRBJ2-5; 8 bases fit TRBD2. CDR1 and CDR2 (germline): SEHNR, FQNEAQ (reference sequence). V shed 3 bases and J 1 base; nucleotides not matched to a gene: 1. This CDR3 contains 14 residues. This chain's CDR3 is CASSFGGGQETQYF. The CDR3 DNA sequence: TGTGCCAGCAGCTTCGGGGGGGGCCAAGAGACCCAGTACTTC.

The chain recombines TRBV5-1 with TRBJ1-2; 7 nucleotides line up with TRBD1. V lost 4 bases, J lost 8 bases, and 5 bases stayed unmatched. Per germline, CDR1 SGHRS and CDR2 YFSETQ. The CDR3 has 12 residues. The CDR3 loop is CASSPGQRGYTF. CDR3 in DNA: TGCGCCAGCAGCCCGGGACAGAGAGGCTACACCTTC. The whole variable domain, filled in from reference TRBV5-1 and TRBJ1-2, reads KAGVTQTPRYLIKTRGQQVTLSCSPISGHRSVSWYQQTPGQGLQFLFEYFSETQRNKGNFPGRFSGRQFSNSRSEMNVSTLELGDSALYLCASSPGQRGYTFGSGTRLTVV.

The chain has TRBV6-1 and TRBJ1-5, with TRBD1 identical over 7 bases. Germline CDR1 MNHNS, CDR2 SASEGT. The CDR3 length is 15 residues. V trimming: 6 bases; J trimming: 0 bases; junction bases outside the gene matches: 5. The CDR3 DNA reads TGTGCCAGCAGCGGGGACAGATATAGCAATCAGCCCCAGCATTTT. Translated: CASSGDRYSNQPQHF.

J is TRBJ2-7 and V is TRBV2; 10 positions match TRBD2. V shed 6 bases, J shed 1 base, and the junction held 18 bases outside the gene matches. The CDR3 sequence is 19 residues long. Germline V CDR1 and CDR2: SNHLY, FYNNEI. The CDR3 reads CASSDITGTLAGESYEQYF. Written as DNA, the CDR3 is TGTGCCAGCAGCGACATTACAGGGACTCTAGCGGGGGAGTCCTACGAGCAGTACTTC.

This rearrangement joins TRBV9 to TRBJ2-1; the D gene is possibly TRBD2 (5 bases). Germline-derived CDR1 and CDR2 are SGDLS and YYNGEE. The CDR3 runs to 13 residues. The ends were cut back, 7 bases at V and 0 bases at J, with 8 bases in the middle. CDR3 loop: CASGGRSYNEQFF. The CDR3 region has the DNA TGTGCCAGCGGAGGACGCTCCTACAATGAGCAGTTCTTC.

This clone was picked up a small number of times. The same CDR3 can be traced to other DNA sequences in this sample. This sequence joins TRBV6-1 and TRBJ2-5, with 12 positions matching TRBD2. In germline, CDR1 is MNHNS, CDR2 SASEGT. The V gene end was trimmed by 2 bases and the J gene end by 5 bases; junction bases not matched to a gene: 3. The CDR3 runs to 15 residues. The CDR3 loop is CASSELAGGPETQYF. CDR3 in DNA: TGTGCCAGCAGTGAACTAGCGGGGGGGCCTGAGACCCAGTACTTC.

The gene calls are TRBV18 and TRBJ2-3; possibly TRBD1 for D (5 bases). CDR3 size: 15 residues. Germline values: CDR1 KGHSH, CDR2 LQKENI. Trimming cost V 0 bases and J 4 bases, with 11 bases left between them. Written as DNA, the CDR3 is TGTGCCAGCTCACCACCGGCAGGGTCACCAGATACGCAGTATTTT. This codes for CASSPPAGSPDTQYF.

This sequence joins TRBV18 and TRBJ1-5; a possible D gene is TRBD1 (5 bases). The CDR3 extends over 14 amino acids. Trimming took 1 base from V and 3 from J, leaving 7 bases between them. Germline V CDR1 and CDR2: KGHSH, LQKENI. The CDR3 here is CASSPQGSNQPQHF. For the CDR3, the DNA is TGTGCCAGCTCACCACAGGGGTCCAATCAGCCCCAGCATTTT.

The V gene is TRBV29-1, the J gene TRBJ2-3, with 15 positions matching TRBD2. The CDR3 spans 16 residues. Per the germline V gene, CDR1 is SQVTM and CDR2 is ANQGSEA. The V segment lost 6 bases and the J segment 4 bases; nucleotides outside the gene matches: 8. The CDR3 DNA is TGCAGCGTAGCTGGACTAGCGGGGGGGCTGGCAGATACGCAGTATTTT. As protein: CSVAGLAGGLADTQYF.

The J gene is TRBJ1-2, the V gene TRBV6-1; 8 bases are a match to TRBD1. Per germline, CDR1 MNHNS and CDR2 SASEGT. V trimming: 7 bases; J trimming: 5 bases; junction bases outside the gene matches: 6. The CDR3 runs 13 residues. The CDR3 DNA reads as TGTGCCAGCACTGGGACAGGTTATTATGGCTACACCTTC. It codes for CASTGTGYYGYTF.

This chain joins TRBV29-1 and TRBJ2-3, with no clear D. The germline gives CDR1 SQVTM, CDR2 ANQGSEA. CDR3 size: 12 residues. Trimming cost V 6 bases and J 2 bases, with 9 bases left between them. CDR3: CSVARTTDTQYF. CDR3 nucleotide sequence: TGCAGCGTAGCTAGGACCACAGATACGCAGTATTTT.

The chain combines TRBV5-1 with TRBJ1-1; tentative D call: TRBD1 (6 bases). Germline CDR1 reads SGHRS; CDR2 reads YFSETQ. This CDR3 comprises 13 residues. V was pared by 4 bases and J by 4 bases, with 11 bases between. In DNA form, the CDR3 reads TGCGCCAGCAGCCCCCAAGGGGGCACTGAAGCTTTCTTT. Amino acids: CASSPQGGTEAFF.

This chain uses TRBV27 with TRBJ1-2, with D possibly TRBD1 on 6 matching bases. The ends were cut back, 4 bases at V and 5 bases at J, with 20 bases in the middle. The CDR3 spans 16 residues. Germline V gene data show CDR1 as MNHEY and CDR2 as SMNVEV (reference sequence). CDR3 loop: CASSSGSLGAVYGYTF. Here the CDR3 DNA reads TGTGCCAGCAGTTCAGGCTCGTTGGGGGCGGTTTATGGCTACACCTTC.

V gene TRBV6-5 combines with J gene TRBJ2-5; D is ambiguous. Trimming shortened V by 0 bases and J by 1 base, and 12 bases separated the two germline ends. Germline CDR1 and CDR2: MNHEY and SVGAGI. The CDR3 has 16 amino acids. DNA of the CDR3: TGTGCCAGCAGTTACTCGACTCTTACATTCCAAGAGACCCAGTACTTC. Its translation: CASSYSTLTFQETQYF.

This chain uses TRBV30 with TRBJ2-6; no clear D. The CDR3 is 15 residues long. Deletions cut 1 base from V and 0 bases from J, with 7 bases between. Per the germline V gene, CDR1 is GTSNPN and CDR2 is SVGIG (reference sequence). DNA for the CDR3: TGTGCCTGGAGTGGGGAAAACTCTGGGGCCAACGTCCTGACTTTC. It yields the protein CAWSGENSGANVLTF.

The CDR3 DNA reads as TGTGCCAGCAGATCAGGGGGCGCCGGCAATCAGCCCCAGCATTTT. Its protein product is CASRSGGAGNQPQHF. The rearrangement links TRBV28 to TRBJ1-5; 8 positions match TRBD1. CDR1 and CDR2 (germline): MDHEN, SYDVKM. V was pared by 6 bases and J by 2 bases, with 6 bases of the junction left unmatched. This CDR3 has 15 amino acids. The whole variable domain, remainder taken from reference TRBV28 and TRBJ1-5, is DVKVTQSSRYLVKRTGEKVFLECVQDMDHENMFWYRQDPGLGLRLIYFSYDVKMKEKGDIPEGYSVSREKKERFSLILESASTNQTSMYLCASRSGGAGNQPQHFGDGTRLSIL.

This clone was found once. The V and J genes are TRBV5-1 and TRBJ1-2; 11 bases agree with TRBD1. This CDR3 is 15 amino acids long. Germline lookup yields CDR1 SGHRS and CDR2 YFSETQ. The junction had 4 bases not matched to a gene; V was cut back by 0 bases and J by 6 bases. Written as DNA, the CDR3 is TGCGCCAGCAGCTTGGGTCCGGGACAGGGGGATGGCTACACCTTC. This codes for CASSLGPGQGDGYTF.

J is TRBJ2-3 and V is TRBV5-1, with 8 bases aligning to TRBD1. The ends lost 7 bases at V and 1 base at J; junction bases unmatched: 8. Germline V gives CDR1 SGHRS, CDR2 YFSETQ. This CDR3 spans 15 amino acids. CDR3 residues: CASLPGQVGTDTQYF. The CDR3 region has the DNA TGCGCCAGCCTCCCGGGACAGGTTGGCACAGATACGCAGTATTTT.

The chain couples TRBV9 to TRBJ2-4; 8 bases are shared with TRBD1. After removal of 4 bases from V and 9 bases from J, the junction contained 3 bases not matched to a gene. CDR3 size: 12 residues. Germline V gene sequence: CDR1 SGDLS, CDR2 YYNGEE. CDR3: CASSIDRGIQYF. The CDR3, as DNA: TGTGCCAGCAGCATCGACAGGGGCATTCAGTACTTC.

V is TRBV10-3 and J is TRBJ2-2; 12 bases are a match to TRBD2. V lost 2 bases and J lost 1; bases outside the gene matches: 2. Per germline, CDR1 ENHRY and CDR2 SYGVKD. The CDR3 totals 17 residues. CDR3 residues: CAISEPGLAGNTGELFF. The CDR3 DNA sequence: TGTGCCATCAGTGAGCCGGGACTAGCGGGGAACACCGGGGAGCTGTTTTTT.

The rearrangement links TRBV10-1 to TRBJ1-4; D is perhaps TRBD1 (6 bases). Deletions cut 2 bases from V and 4 bases from J, with 20 bases between. The germline V gene has CDR1 WNHNN and CDR2 SYGVQD (reference sequence). This CDR3 is 18 amino acids long. This CDR3 reads CASSEPGVGGADNEKLFF. The CDR3 DNA reads as TGCGCCAGCAGTGAGCCCGGGGTTGGGGGCGCGGATAATGAAAAACTGTTTTTT.

V gene TRBV20-1 combines with J gene TRBJ2-5; D unclear. Germline V lookup: CDR1 DFQATT, CDR2 SNEGSKA (reference sequence). The germline V and J ends were trimmed by 4 bases and 4 bases, with 7 bases remaining between them. There are 11 residues in the CDR3. This CDR3 reads CSAKYGETQYF. CDR3 in DNA: TGCAGTGCTAAGTATGGAGAGACCCAGTACTTC.

V is TRBV6-1 and J is TRBJ1-1; maybe TRBD1 (5 bases). The CDR3 covers 15 residues. V was clipped by 2 bases and J by 0 bases, with 10 bases between them. Germline V gene data show CDR1 as MNHNS and CDR2 as SASEGT. The CDR3 loop reads CASSERTPMNTEAFF. The CDR3 coding sequence is TGTGCCAGCAGTGAACGGACACCCATGAACACTGAAGCTTTCTTT.